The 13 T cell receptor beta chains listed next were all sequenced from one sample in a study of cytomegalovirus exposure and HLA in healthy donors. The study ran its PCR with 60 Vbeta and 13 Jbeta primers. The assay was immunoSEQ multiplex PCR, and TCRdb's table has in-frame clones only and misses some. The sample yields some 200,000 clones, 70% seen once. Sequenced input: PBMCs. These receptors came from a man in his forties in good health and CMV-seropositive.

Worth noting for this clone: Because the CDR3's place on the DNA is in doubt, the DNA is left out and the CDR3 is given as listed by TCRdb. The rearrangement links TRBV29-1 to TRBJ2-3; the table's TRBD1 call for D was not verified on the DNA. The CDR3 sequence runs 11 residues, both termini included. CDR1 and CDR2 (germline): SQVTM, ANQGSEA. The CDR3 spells CSGYVGTGSYF.

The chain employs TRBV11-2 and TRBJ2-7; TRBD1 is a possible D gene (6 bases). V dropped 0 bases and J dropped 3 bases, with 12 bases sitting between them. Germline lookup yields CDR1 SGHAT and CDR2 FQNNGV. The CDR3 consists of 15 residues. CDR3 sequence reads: CASSLDRGSIYEQYF. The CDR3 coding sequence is TGTGCCAGCAGCTTAGACAGGGGAAGTATCTACGAGCAGTACTTC.

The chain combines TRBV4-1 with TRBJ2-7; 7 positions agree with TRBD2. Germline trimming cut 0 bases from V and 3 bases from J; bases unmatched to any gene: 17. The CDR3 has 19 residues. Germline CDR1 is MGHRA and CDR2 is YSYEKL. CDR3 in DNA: TGCGCCAGCAGCCAAGAGGGAGGGGACTCTTCTACGATGGGCTACGAGCAGTACTTC. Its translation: CASSQEGGDSSTMGYEQYF.

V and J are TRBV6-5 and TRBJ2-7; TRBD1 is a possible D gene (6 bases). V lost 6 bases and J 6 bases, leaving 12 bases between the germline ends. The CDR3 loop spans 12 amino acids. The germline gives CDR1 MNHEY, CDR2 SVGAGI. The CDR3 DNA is TGTGCCAGCAGCACAGGGTTAGGCGAGCAGTACTTC. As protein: CASSTGLGEQYF.

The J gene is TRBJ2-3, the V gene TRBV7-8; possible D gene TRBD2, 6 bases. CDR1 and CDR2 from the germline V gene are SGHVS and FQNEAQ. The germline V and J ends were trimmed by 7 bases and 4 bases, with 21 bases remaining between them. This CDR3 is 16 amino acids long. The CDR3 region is CASTPLGRDPSDTQYF. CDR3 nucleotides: TGTGCCAGCACCCCCCTGGGGCGGGACCCTTCAGATACGCAGTATTTT. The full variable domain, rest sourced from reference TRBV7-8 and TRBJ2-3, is GAGVSQSPRYKVAKRGQDVALRCDPISGHVSLFWYQQALGQGPEFLTYFQNEAQLDKSGLPSDRFFAERPEGSVSTLKIQRTQQEDSAVYLCASTPLGRDPSDTQYFGPGTRLTVL.

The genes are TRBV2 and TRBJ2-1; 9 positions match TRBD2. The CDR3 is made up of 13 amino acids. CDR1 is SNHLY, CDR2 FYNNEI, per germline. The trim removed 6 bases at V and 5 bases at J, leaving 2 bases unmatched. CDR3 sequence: CASSLAGDNEQFF. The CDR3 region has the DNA TGTGCCAGCAGCTTAGCGGGGGACAATGAGCAGTTCTTC. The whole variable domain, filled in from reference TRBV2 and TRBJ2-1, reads EPEVTQTPSHQVTQMGQEVILRCVPISNHLYFYWYRQILGQKVEFLVSFYNNEISEKSEIFDDQFSVERPDGSNFTLKIRSTKLEDSAMYFCASSLAGDNEQFFGPGTRLTVL.

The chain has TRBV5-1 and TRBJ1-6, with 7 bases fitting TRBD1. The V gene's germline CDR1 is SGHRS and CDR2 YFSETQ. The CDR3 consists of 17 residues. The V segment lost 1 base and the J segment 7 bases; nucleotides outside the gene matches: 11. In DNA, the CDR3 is TGCGCCAGCAGCTTGCGTTTCAGGGACAGCGCAAATTCACCCCTCCACTTT. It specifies CASSLRFRDSANSPLHF.

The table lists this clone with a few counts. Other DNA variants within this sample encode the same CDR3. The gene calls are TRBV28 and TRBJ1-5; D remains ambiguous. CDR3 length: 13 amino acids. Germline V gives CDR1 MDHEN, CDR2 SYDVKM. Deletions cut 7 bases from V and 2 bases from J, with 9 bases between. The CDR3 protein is CASTDGGNQPQHF. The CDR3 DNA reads TGTGCCAGCACCGACGGGGGCAATCAGCCCCAGCATTTT.

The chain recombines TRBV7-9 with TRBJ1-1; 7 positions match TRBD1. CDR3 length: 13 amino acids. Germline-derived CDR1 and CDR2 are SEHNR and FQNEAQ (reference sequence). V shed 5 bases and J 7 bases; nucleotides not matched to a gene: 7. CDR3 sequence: CASSLRGVDEAFF. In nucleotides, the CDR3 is TGTGCCAGCAGCCTCAGGGGGGTCGATGAAGCTTTCTTT.

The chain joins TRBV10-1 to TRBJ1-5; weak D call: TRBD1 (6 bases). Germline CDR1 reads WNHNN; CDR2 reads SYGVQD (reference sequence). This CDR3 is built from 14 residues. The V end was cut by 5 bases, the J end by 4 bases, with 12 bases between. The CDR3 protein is CASSNRGGNQPQHF. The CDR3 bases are TGCGCCAGCAGTAATCGAGGGGGAAATCAGCCCCAGCATTTT.

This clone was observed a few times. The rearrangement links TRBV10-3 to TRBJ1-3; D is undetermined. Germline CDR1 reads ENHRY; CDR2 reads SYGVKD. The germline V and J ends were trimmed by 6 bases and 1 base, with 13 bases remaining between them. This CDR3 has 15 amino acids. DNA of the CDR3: TGTGCCATCAGCCTTTCGGGAGGGTCTGGAAACACCATATATTTT. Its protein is CAISLSGGSGNTIYF.

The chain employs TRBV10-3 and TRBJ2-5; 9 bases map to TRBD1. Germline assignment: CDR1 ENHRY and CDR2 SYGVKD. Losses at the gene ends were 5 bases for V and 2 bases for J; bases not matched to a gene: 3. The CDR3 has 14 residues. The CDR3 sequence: CAISWTGAQETQYF. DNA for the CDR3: TGTGCCATCAGTTGGACAGGGGCGCAAGAGACCCAGTACTTC.

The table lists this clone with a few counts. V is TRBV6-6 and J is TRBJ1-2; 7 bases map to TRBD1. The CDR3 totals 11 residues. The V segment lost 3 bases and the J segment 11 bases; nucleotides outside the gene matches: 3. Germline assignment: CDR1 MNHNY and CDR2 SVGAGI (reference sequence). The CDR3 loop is CASSYQQGYTF. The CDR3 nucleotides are TGTGCCAGCAGTTATCAACAGGGGTACACCTTC.